Listed here are 9 T cell receptor beta chains from one sample, sequenced in a study of PD-1 blockade in classical Hodgkin lymphoma. TCRdb's table, derived via immunoSEQ multiplex PCR, lists solely in-frame clones and lacks some. The sample yields some 19,000 clones, 65% to 85% seen once. This sample's time point: cycle 4 day 1 (C4D1), after about 6 weeks of nivolumab. Each patient experienced a relapse that followed autologous stem cell transplantation, and brentuximab vedotin exposure varied. This material consisted of peripheral blood mononuclear cells (PBMCs), taken before the fourth cycle of nivolumab. These receptors all stem from a human donor with classical Hodgkin lymphoma.

The chain carries TRBV4-1 and TRBJ2-1; D may be TRBD2 (5 bases). The CDR3 extends over 13 amino acids. Germline CDR1 reads MGHRA; CDR2 reads YSYEKL. Trimming removed 0 bases at V and 10 bases at J, with 10 bases between. The CDR3 is CASSQDRGREQFF. The CDR3 coding sequence is TGCGCCAGCAGCCAAGATCGGGGAAGGGAGCAGTTCTTC.

The CDR3 loop reads CAISVKMNTEAFF. The CDR3 DNA reads as TGTGCCATCAGTGTCAAAATGAACACTGAAGCTTTCTTT. The chain combines TRBV10-3 with TRBJ1-1; D remains ambiguous. The germline V gene encodes CDR1 ENHRY and CDR2 SYGVKD. The CDR3 runs to 13 residues. Trimming took off 4 bases at V and 0 bases at J, with 6 bases between the two ends.

This clone came up a few times. This chain uses TRBV27 with TRBJ2-7; the D is unclear. The CDR3 extends over 10 amino acids. Per the germline V gene, CDR1 is MNHEY and CDR2 is SMNVEV (reference sequence). Trimming took off 7 bases at V and 3 bases at J, with 4 bases between the two ends. This CDR3 is CASKLYEQYF. CDR3 nucleotide sequence: TGTGCCAGCAAGCTCTACGAGCAGTACTTC.

The gene calls are TRBV5-1 and TRBJ2-7; TRBD2 aligns across 10 bases. Germline CDR1 SGHRS, CDR2 YFSETQ. V lost 2 bases to trimming and J lost 2 bases; unmatched junction nucleotides: 13. The CDR3 extends over 18 amino acids. CDR3 nucleotide sequence: TGCGCCAGCAGCTTTGGACTAGCGGCCCCATCGGGAGCCTACGAGCAGTACTTC. It is translated as CASSFGLAAPSGAYEQYF.

This clone was seen only once. The V call is TRBV7-9, the J call TRBJ2-3, with D perhaps TRBD1 or TRBD2 (5 bases each). The germline V gene has CDR1 SEHNR and CDR2 FQNEAQ (reference sequence). V lost 1 base, J lost 6 bases, and 11 bases lay in between. This CDR3 is 14 amino acids long. The DNA for the CDR3 is TGTGCCAGCAGCTTAGTCGGCAGGGAGGATACGCAGTATTTT. It encodes CASSLVGREDTQYF.

V usage is TRBV5-1 and J usage is TRBJ1-4; possible D gene TRBD1, 5 bases. Germline-derived CDR1 and CDR2 are SGHRS and YFSETQ. Trimming shortened V by 7 bases and J by 2 bases, and 9 bases separated the two germline ends. CDR3 length: 13 residues. CDR3 protein: CASWGNTNEKLFF. In DNA form, the CDR3 reads TGCGCCAGCTGGGGGAACACTAATGAAAAACTGTTTTTT.

J is TRBJ2-7 and V is TRBV9, with D tentatively TRBD2 (5 bases). Germline V lookup: CDR1 SGDLS, CDR2 YYNGEE. This CDR3 has 14 amino acids. V was pared by 2 bases and J by 6 bases, with 15 bases between. CDR3 DNA sequence: TGTGCCAGCAGCGTCCGGGATGGTCCGCGCGAGCAGTACTTC. As protein: CASSVRDGPREQYF.

The chain employs TRBV5-1 and TRBJ2-1, with D possibly TRBD2 on 5 matching bases. CDR1 is SGHRS and CDR2 is YFSETQ in the germline V gene. The CDR3 length is 14 residues. V lost 6 bases and J 6 bases, leaving 16 bases between the germline ends. CDR3 in amino acids: CASTHGVSGNEQFF. The CDR3 DNA follows: TGCGCCAGCACCCACGGGGTATCAGGCAATGAGCAGTTCTTC.

V usage is TRBV5-1 and J usage is TRBJ1-4; 8 nucleotides agree with TRBD1. V shed 4 bases and J 8 bases; nucleotides not matched to a gene: 10. Germline values: CDR1 SGHRS, CDR2 YFSETQ. The CDR3 loop spans 15 amino acids. Here the CDR3 DNA reads TGCGCCAGCAGCGCTCGGACAGGGTCGAACGAAAAACTGTTTTTT. Translating gives CASSARTGSNEKLFF.